This passage covers 27 T cell receptor beta chains from one sample sequenced in a study of T cells expressing NK-cell markers. TCRdb reprocessed the 5' RACE reads; each CDR3 protein has one entry and no DNA is given. The listing records a few hundred thousand distinct CDR3 sequences. Material for sequencing was blood T cells: a sorted CD56 or NKG2C T cell subset, CD4+ or CD8+ T cells, or bulk PBMC T cells (not recorded which). The receptors were gathered from a man younger than 35 in good health.

The chain links TRBV10-3 to TRBJ2-5; TCRdb designates TRBD2, a call that cannot be tested without DNA. Germline CDR1 ENHRY, CDR2 SYGVKD. This CDR3 contains 16 residues. The CDR3 is CAISAASGRDEETQYF.

The chain is built from TRBV6-2 or TRBV6-3 and TRBJ1-1. The CDR3 contains 13 residues. Germline CDR1 reads MNHEY; CDR2 reads SVGEGT. This CDR3 reads CASSWTQNTEAFF.

The V call is TRBV11-1, the J call TRBJ2-4; TCRdb outputs TRBD2, but without DNA this stays unchecked. The CDR3 is 19 amino acids. CDR1 is SGHAT, CDR2 FQDESV, per germline (reference sequence). CDR3 in amino acids: CASSVVRLAGGPTKNIQYF.

The V call is TRBV15, the J call TRBJ1-1; TCRdb's D call, TRBD1, is unchecked because there is no DNA. The CDR3 spans 14 residues. Germline V CDR1 and CDR2: LNHNV, YYDKDF (reference sequence). This chain's CDR3 is CATSGMTGSSEAFF.

The chain recombines TRBV6-5 with TRBJ1-2. The germline V gene has CDR1 MNHEY and CDR2 SVGAGI. The CDR3 spans 16 residues. CDR3 protein: CASSYSVASEAYGYTF.

This chain uses TRBV11-3 with TRBJ2-3. From germline, CDR1 is SGHNT and CDR2 YENEEA. The CDR3 has 13 amino acids. The CDR3 sequence is CASSRTDADTQYF. Full variable domain (missing parts from reference TRBV11-3 and TRBJ2-3): EAGVVQSPRYKIIEKKQPVAFWCNPISGHNTLYWYLQNLGQGPELLIRYENEEAVDDSQLPKDRFSAERLKGVDSTLKIQPAELGDSAVYLCASSRTDADTQYFGPGTRLTVL.

The rearrangement joins TRBV6-2 or TRBV6-3 to TRBJ2-2; TCRdb picks TRBD1, but there is no DNA to check that call. This CDR3 comprises 18 residues. Germline CDR1 is MNHEY and CDR2 is SVGEGT. The CDR3 reads CASSYFAVRGRLNGELFF.

The chain has TRBV12-3 or TRBV12-4 and TRBJ2-1. The CDR3 covers 13 residues. The CDR3 sequence: CASSFGKANEQFF.

The chain links TRBV10-3 to TRBJ2-1; no DNA is available, so the TRBD1 call from TCRdb remains unchecked. The CDR3 runs 12 residues. CDR1 is ENHRY and CDR2 is SYGVKD in the germline V gene. CDR3 in amino acids: CATRTRGDEQFF.

V gene TRBV9 combines with J gene TRBJ2-1. This CDR3 has 13 residues. Per the germline V gene, CDR1 is SGDLS and CDR2 is YYNGEE. This CDR3 reads CASSVLVGHEQFF.

V usage is TRBV10-3 and J usage is TRBJ2-3; TCRdb designates TRBD1, a call that cannot be tested without DNA. The CDR3 has 14 residues. Germline lookup yields CDR1 ENHRY and CDR2 SYGVKD. CDR3 loop: CASGRQGSTDTQYF.

The J gene is TRBJ2-1, the V gene TRBV7-9. Germline V gene sequence: CDR1 SEHNR, CDR2 FQNEAQ (reference sequence). The CDR3 is made up of 15 amino acids. CDR3 residues: CASSSRTVVYNEQFF.

V usage is TRBV20-1 and J usage is TRBJ1-1. CDR1 DFQATT and CDR2 SNEGSKA come from the germline V gene (reference sequence). The CDR3 extends over 16 amino acids. The chain's CDR3 is CSARDIAKGKNTEAFF.

This sequence joins TRBV2 and TRBJ2-5; TCRdb outputs TRBD2, but without DNA this stays unchecked. The germline gives CDR1 SNHLY, CDR2 FYNNEI. The CDR3 has 14 amino acids. The CDR3 region is CAGGLQALGETQYF.

The rearrangement links TRBV10-3 to TRBJ2-3; TCRdb proposes TRBD2, but this gene call is untestable without DNA. Per germline, CDR1 ENHRY and CDR2 SYGVKD. The CDR3 length is 15 residues. CDR3 region: CAISEKGGMTDTQYF.

The chain recombines TRBV7-2 with TRBJ2-7; checking the TCRdb D call of TRBD2 is not possible without DNA. The germline V gene has CDR1 SGHTA and CDR2 FQGNSA. This CDR3 has 13 amino acids. The CDR3: CASSSGPSGEQYF.

The chain couples TRBV7-9 to TRBJ1-2. Germline CDR1 SEHNR, CDR2 FQNEAQ (reference sequence). The CDR3 spans 15 residues. The CDR3 here is CASSLGSRLLYGYTF.

This chain's CDR3 is CSARVEDRDSSSYNEQFF. The chain couples TRBV20-1 to TRBJ2-1; no DNA is available, so the TRBD1 call from TCRdb remains unchecked. The germline V gene has CDR1 DFQATT and CDR2 SNEGSKA (reference sequence). This CDR3 is built from 18 residues.

V gene TRBV7-2 combines with J gene TRBJ2-1. This CDR3 comprises 14 residues. CDR1 and CDR2 from the germline V gene are SGHTA and FQGNSA. This CDR3 is CASSPAPPRNEQFF.

The chain uses TRBV29-1 and TRBJ1-2; TCRdb designates TRBD1, a call that cannot be tested without DNA. The CDR3 totals 14 residues. The germline V gene has CDR1 SQVTM and CDR2 ANQGSEA. CDR3 sequence reads: CSVDEQGPNYGYTF. Full variable domain (outside the CDR3, taken from reference TRBV29-1 and TRBJ1-2): SAVISQKPSRDICQRGTSLTIQCQVDSQVTMMFWYRQQPGQSLTLIATANQGSEATYESGFVIDKFPISRPNLTFSTLTVSNMSPEDSSIYLCSVDEQGPNYGYTFGSGTRLTVV.

This chain joins TRBV4-3 and TRBJ2-1; there is no DNA to check the TCRdb D call of TRBD1. CDR1 and CDR2 (germline): LGHNA, YSLEER. The CDR3 has 16 amino acids. CDR3 amino acids: CASSQGLGGTNNEQFF.

This rearrangement joins TRBV5-1 to TRBJ2-3; TCRdb picks TRBD1, but there is no DNA to check that call. CDR1 is SGHRS and CDR2 is YFSETQ in the germline V gene. The CDR3 sequence is 16 residues long. The CDR3: CASSGGWDSETDTQYF.

The rearrangement joins TRBV6-5 to TRBJ1-1. This CDR3 contains 14 residues. From germline, CDR1 is MNHEY and CDR2 SVGAGI. This CDR3 reads CASSYSEVNTEAFF.

The rearrangement joins TRBV6-5 to TRBJ1-1; TCRdb's D call, TRBD1, is unchecked because there is no DNA. The CDR3 is 11 amino acids. CDR1 and CDR2 from the germline V gene are MNHEY and SVGAGI. The CDR3 here is CASRNRAEAFF.

The chain links TRBV20-1 to TRBJ2-1; TCRdb gives TRBD2 as the D gene, but with no DNA this cannot be confirmed. Germline V gives CDR1 DFQATT, CDR2 SNEGSKA (reference sequence). The CDR3 totals 14 residues. CDR3 amino acids: CSAGSGKAYNEQFF.

The genes are TRBV7-9 and TRBJ2-7; TCRdb's assignment of TRBD1 cannot be checked, as there is no DNA. CDR3 length equals 14 residues. CDR1 and CDR2 (germline): SEHNR, FQNEAQ (reference sequence). This CDR3 reads CASSPGMTSYEQYF. Full variable domain (rest looked up from reference TRBV7-9 and TRBJ2-7): DTGVSQNPRHKITKRGQNVTFRCDPISEHNRLYWYRQTLGQGPEFLTYFQNEAQLEKSRLLSDRFSAERPKGSFSTLEIQRTEQGDSAMYLCASSPGMTSYEQYFGPGTRLTVT.

The rearrangement links TRBV5-5 to TRBJ1-2; TCRdb gives TRBD1 as the D gene, but with no DNA this cannot be confirmed. Germline V CDR1 and CDR2: SGHKS, YYEKEE (reference sequence). There are 14 residues in the CDR3. This chain's CDR3 is CASSLTPGPYGYTF.